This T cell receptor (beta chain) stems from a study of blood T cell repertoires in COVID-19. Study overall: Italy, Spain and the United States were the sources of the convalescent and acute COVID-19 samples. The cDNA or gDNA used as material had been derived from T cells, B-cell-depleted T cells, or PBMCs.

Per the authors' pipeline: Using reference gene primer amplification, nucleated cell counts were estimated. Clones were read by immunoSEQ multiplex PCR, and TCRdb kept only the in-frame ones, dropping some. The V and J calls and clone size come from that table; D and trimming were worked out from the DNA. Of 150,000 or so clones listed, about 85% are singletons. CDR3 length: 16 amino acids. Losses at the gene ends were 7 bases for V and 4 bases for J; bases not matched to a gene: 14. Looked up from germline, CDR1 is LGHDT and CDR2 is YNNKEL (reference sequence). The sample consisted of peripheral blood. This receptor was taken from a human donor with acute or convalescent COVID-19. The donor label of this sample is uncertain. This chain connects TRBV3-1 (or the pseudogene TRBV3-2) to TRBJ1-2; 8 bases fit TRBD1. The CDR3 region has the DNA TGTGCCAGCACTTTGGCAGGGGGCCTGGGGCTCTATGGCTACACCTTC. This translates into CASTLAGGLGLYGYTF.